These T cell receptor beta chains were read from a single sample in a study of identifying expanded T cells in peripheral blood. Sequencing was performed with immunoSEQ multiplex PCR; in TCRdb, only in-frame clones are kept and a portion is missing. Of some 130,000 clones in the sample, 65% to 90% are singletons; the top ten hold about 8%. Material for sequencing was blood. Receptors were obtained from a person between 18 and 75 years old in good health. Both conserved end residues are part of each CDR3. A D gene is named only where the DNA matches it firmly. A row's size may be missing; if present it is once, few, many or a size class.

d_call	clone_size	v_call	j_call	cdr3_aa	cdr3_nt
.	.	TRBV16	TRBJ2-3	CASSQVARSDTQYF	TGTGCCAGCAGCCAAGTCGCGCGGTCGGATACGCAGTATTTT
TRBD1	.	TRBV28	TRBJ1-6	CASSPHDRVGSPLHF	TGTGCCAGCAGTCCCCATGACAGGGTAGGATCACCCCTCCACTTT
.	.	TRBV7-6	TRBJ1-3	CASSTAGGGGNTIYF	TGTGCCAGCAGCACCGCAGGTGGAGGAGGAAACACCATATATTTT
.	.	TRBV6-5	TRBJ1-2	CASSRSLEGDYGYTF	TGTGCCAGCAGCCGCTCCCTGGAAGGTGACTATGGCTACACCTTC
.	.	TRBV19	TRBJ2-7	CASSFWSRPASEQYF	TGTGCCAGTAGTTTCTGGTCCCGGCCGGCGTCTGAGCAGTACTTC
TRBD1	.	TRBV5-1	TRBJ2-7	CASSFRQGEGEQYF	TGCGCCAGCAGCTTCCGACAGGGGGAAGGCGAGCAGTACTTC
.	.	TRBV11-1	TRBJ2-3	CASSAPPTHTQYF	TGTGCCAGCAGTGCCCCGCCAACACATACGCAGTATTTT
.	few	TRBV5-4	TRBJ1-1	CASSLSSEAFF	TGTGCCAGCAGCTTATCATCCGAAGCTTTCTTT
TRBD1	.	TRBV7-2	TRBJ1-4	CASSSHGETGDEKLFF	TGTGCCAGCAGCTCTCACGGGGAGACAGGGGATGAAAAACTGTTTTTT
.	.	TRBV10-3	TRBJ2-2	CAITERRVLLNRAGGELFF	TGTGCCATCACTGAAAGGCGCGTCTTATTGAACAGGGCTGGCGGGGAGCTGTTTTTT
.	.	TRBV4-1	TRBJ1-1	CASSQGTATLEAFF	TGCGCCAGCAGCCAAGGGACAGCTACTCTCGAAGCTTTCTTT
.	once	TRBV5-1	TRBJ1-4	CASSYDRNEKLFF	TGCGCCAGCAGCTACGACAGGAATGAAAAACTGTTTTTT
.	.	TRBV5-1	TRBJ1-6	CASSLGTANSPLHF	TGCGCCAGCAGCTTGGGGACAGCCAATTCACCCCTCCACTTT
.	.	TRBV19	TRBJ1-3	CASSQAGFGNTIYF	TGTGCCAGTAGCCAGGCAGGGTTCGGAAACACCATATATTTT
.	.	TRBV19	TRBJ1-5	CASSMGGVWGNQPQHF	TGTGCCAGTAGTATGGGAGGGGTGTGGGGCAATCAGCCCCAGCATTTT
.	.	TRBV11-1	TRBJ1-2	CASSLEAGRGGGYTF	TGTGCCAGCAGCTTAGAAGCAGGGAGGGGAGGCGGCTACACCTTC
.	few	TRBV2	TRBJ1-4	CASTSNGAGGEKLFF	TGTGCCAGCACCAGTAATGGAGCGGGAGGGGAAAAACTGTTTTTT
.	.	TRBV5-1	TRBJ2-7	CASSLNPTGSSYEQYF	TGCGCCAGCAGCTTGAATCCGACTGGGAGCTCCTACGAGCAGTACTTC
.	.	TRBV5-5	TRBJ2-5	CASSPTGEGTQYF	TGTGCCAGCAGCCCAACCGGGGAAGGGACCCAGTACTTC
.	once	TRBV5-4	TRBJ1-1	CASSLGGSENTEAFF	TGTGCCAGCAGCTTGGGCGGATCGGAGAACACTGAAGCTTTCTTT
.	.	TRBV4-2	TRBJ1-4	CASSRIQARLFF	TGTGCCAGCAGTCGTATCCAGGCGCGGCTGTTTTTT
.	.	TRBV19	TRBJ2-1	CASSITYGRIDNEQFF	TGTGCCAGTAGTATTACTTACGGGAGAATCGACAATGAGCAGTTCTTC
TRBD1	.	TRBV28	TRBJ1-5	CASSLGPGQGNQPQHF	TGTGCCAGCAGTTTAGGGCCCGGACAGGGTAATCAGCCCCAGCATTTT
TRBD1	once	TRBV10-3	TRBJ1-1	CAISEKGTGGNTEAFF	TGTGCCATCAGTGAAAAGGGGACAGGGGGCAACACTGAAGCTTTCTTT
TRBD1	.	TRBV11-2	TRBJ1-1	CASSLEEVRGDTEAFF	TGTGCCAGCAGCTTAGAAGAGGTCAGGGGGGATACTGAAGCTTTCTTT
.	.	TRBV7-9	TRBJ2-7	CASSLWGTYEQYF	TGTGCCAGCAGCTTATGGGGCACCTACGAGCAGTACTTC
.	once	TRBV29-1	TRBJ1-2	CSVESLWERVNYGYTF	TGCAGCGTTGAGTCCCTCTGGGAGAGGGTTAACTATGGCTACACCTTC
TRBD1	.	TRBV29-1	TRBJ2-3	CSVGDRGVSTDTQYF	TGCAGCGTCGGGGACAGGGGGGTGAGCACAGATACGCAGTATTTT
.	once	TRBV6-5	TRBJ1-4	CASSYLSDWELFF	TGTGCCAGCAGTTACCTTTCCGATTGGGAACTGTTTTTT
.	.	TRBV6-6	TRBJ2-1	CATREGSSYNEQFF	TGTGCCACCCGAGAGGGGAGCTCCTACAATGAGCAGTTCTTC
TRBD2	.	TRBV7-3	TRBJ2-1	CASSREGLAGKSSYNEQFF	TGTGCCAGCAGCCGAGAGGGACTAGCGGGGAAGAGCTCCTACAATGAGCAGTTCTTC
TRBD2	.	TRBV6-4	TRBJ2-3	CASSDSRGGPTDTQYF	TGTGCCAGCAGTGACTCTCGCGGGGGGCCGACAGATACGCAGTATTTT
.	.	TRBV9	TRBJ2-5	CASSVSEETQYF	TGTGCCAGCAGCGTTTCCGAGGAGACCCAGTACTTC
.	once	TRBV19	TRBJ1-1	CASRKIGLSKGNTEAFF	TGTGCCAGTAGGAAAATAGGACTTTCAAAGGGGAACACTGAAGCTTTCTTT
.	.	TRBV5-1	TRBJ1-1	CASSYFRDTQMTEAFF	TGCGCCAGCAGCTATTTCCGGGACACCCAGATGACTGAAGCTTTCTTT
.	.	TRBV28	TRBJ2-3	CASSPRLVIDTQYF	TGTGCCAGCAGTCCCCGACTAGTCATTGATACGCAGTATTTT
TRBD1	.	TRBV28	TRBJ1-1	CASRVQGPIAFF	TGTGCCAGCAGAGTACAGGGGCCCATTGCTTTCTTT
.	.	TRBV4-3	TRBJ2-7	CASSQDFGQSYEQYF	TGCGCCAGCAGCCAAGATTTCGGACAGTCCTACGAGCAGTACTTC
.	.	TRBV15	TRBJ2-4	CATSREGVGLDIQYF	TGTGCCACCAGCAGAGAAGGGGTGGGGTTGGACATTCAGTACTTC
.	.	TRBV5-8	TRBJ2-6	CASSLRGQSGANVLTF	TGTGCCAGCAGCCTAAGAGGACAGTCTGGGGCCAACGTCCTGACTTTC
.	.	TRBV6-5	TRBJ1-3	CASSYSITSYGNTIYF	TGTGCCAGCAGTTACTCGATCACATCATATGGGAACACCATATATTTT
.	once	TRBV5-4	TRBJ2-2	CASSLKEGRAFAGELFF	TGTGCCAGCAGCTTGAAAGAGGGCAGGGCTTTTGCCGGGGAGCTGTTTTTT
.	few	TRBV5-5	TRBJ1-3	CASSFSSHDSRDPENTIYF	TGTGCCAGCAGCTTTTCTTCCCACGATAGCCGGGACCCTGAGAACACCATATATTTT
.	.	TRBV28	TRBJ1-1	CASSLGNMNTEAFF	TGTGCCAGCAGTTTGGGGAACATGAACACTGAAGCTTTCTTT
TRBD2	.	TRBV27	TRBJ2-2	CASSQTSGLNTGELFF	TGTGCCAGCAGTCAGACTAGCGGACTTAACACCGGGGAGCTGTTTTTT
TRBD1	.	TRBV19	TRBJ2-7	CATQGTGIYEQYF	TGTGCCACACAGGGGACCGGTATCTACGAGCAGTACTTC
.	.	TRBV2	TRBJ2-7	CASSETRSYEQYF	TGTGCCAGCAGTGAGACTCGTTCCTACGAGCAGTACTTC
.	.	TRBV7-2	TRBJ1-6	CASSFKVKNSPLHF	TGTGCCAGCAGCTTTAAGGTGAAAAATTCACCCCTCCACTTT
.	once	TRBV29-1	TRBJ2-3	CSVVPSAENTQYF	TGCAGCGTTGTTCCGTCAGCAGAAAATACGCAGTATTTT
TRBD1	.	TRBV5-4	TRBJ2-3	CASSPALGQGTDTQYF	TGTGCCAGCAGTCCCGCCCTGGGACAGGGGACAGATACGCAGTATTTT
.	.	TRBV19	TRBJ2-3	CASSMGLANTDTQYF	TGTGCCAGTAGTATGGGTCTAGCTAACACAGATACGCAGTATTTT
TRBD1	.	TRBV6-1	TRBJ2-5	CASSDDRGTETQYF	TGTGCCAGCAGTGACGACAGGGGTACGGAGACCCAGTACTTC
TRBD1	.	TRBV2	TRBJ1-6	CASSVRGRTYNSPLHF	TGTGCCAGCAGTGTAAGGGGGCGGACCTATAATTCACCCCTCCACTTT
.	once	TRBV5-8	TRBJ2-5	CASSYGGETQYF	TGTGCCAGCAGCTACGGAGGAGAGACCCAGTACTTC
TRBD2	.	TRBV15	TRBJ2-1	CATSRGVAGMYNEQFF	TGTGCCACCAGCAGGGGCGTAGCGGGGATGTACAATGAGCAGTTCTTC
.	once	TRBV6-1	TRBJ1-6	CACGQAGYNSPLHF	TGTGCCTGCGGACAAGCAGGCTATAATTCACCCCTCCACTTT
TRBD2	.	TRBV27	TRBJ2-7	CASSLRGDPYEQYF	TGTGCCAGCAGTTTACGGGGGGACCCCTACGAGCAGTACTTC
.	.	TRBV6-1	TRBJ2-3	CASRGLGGTQYF	TGTGCCAGCAGGGGTTTGGGAGGTACGCAGTATTTT
.	once	TRBV28	TRBJ2-3	CASSLETDSTDTQYF	TGTGCCAGCAGTTTAGAGACCGATAGCACAGATACGCAGTATTTT
.	.	TRBV27	TRBJ2-1	CASRGPFVLAGNEQFF	TGTGCCAGCAGAGGGCCTTTCGTCTTAGCAGGGAATGAGCAGTTCTTC